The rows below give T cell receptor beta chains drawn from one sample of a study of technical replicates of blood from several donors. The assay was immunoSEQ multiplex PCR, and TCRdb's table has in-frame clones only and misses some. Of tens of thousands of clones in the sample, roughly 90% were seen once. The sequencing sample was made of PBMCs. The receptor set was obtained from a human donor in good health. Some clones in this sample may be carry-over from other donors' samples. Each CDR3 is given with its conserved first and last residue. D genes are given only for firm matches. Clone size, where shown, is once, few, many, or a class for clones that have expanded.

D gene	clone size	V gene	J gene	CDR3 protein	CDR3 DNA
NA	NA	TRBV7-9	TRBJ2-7	CASSWSSYEQYF	TGTGCCAGCAGCTGGAGCTCCTACGAGCAGTACTTC
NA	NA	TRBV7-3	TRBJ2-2	CASSPGSPGELFF	TGTGCCAGCAGCCCCGGGAGCCCCGGGGAGCTGTTTTTT
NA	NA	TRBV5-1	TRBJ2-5	CASSLVGTQETQYF	TGCGCCAGCAGCTTGGTCGGGACTCAAGAGACCCAGTACTTC
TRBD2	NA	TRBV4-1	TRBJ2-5	CASSQGLSGREETQYF	TGCGCCAGCAGCCAGGGTCTTAGCGGGAGGGAGGAGACCCAGTACTTC
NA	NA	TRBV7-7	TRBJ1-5	CASSLLTTARHDLRPQHF	TGTGCCAGCAGCTTACTTACTACGGCCCGCCATGATCTTCGGCCCCAGCATTTT
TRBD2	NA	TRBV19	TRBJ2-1	CASSTLAGGVDEQFF	TGTGCCAGTAGTACACTAGCGGGAGGGGTAGATGAGCAGTTCTTC
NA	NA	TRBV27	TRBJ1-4	CASSLKAGWTNEKLFF	TGTGCCAGCAGTTTAAAGGCAGGGTGGACTAATGAAAAACTGTTTTTT
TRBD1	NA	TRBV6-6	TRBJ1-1	CASSGGGAGTEAFF	TGTGCCAGCAGCGGAGGGGGCGCGGGCACTGAAGCTTTCTTT
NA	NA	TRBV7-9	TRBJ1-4	CASSLTGSNEKLFF	TGTGCCAGCAGCCTGACAGGATCAAATGAAAAACTGTTTTTT
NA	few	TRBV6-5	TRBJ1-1	CASRRGTEAFF	TGTGCCAGCCGCCGGGGGACTGAAGCTTTCTTT
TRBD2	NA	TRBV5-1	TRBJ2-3	CASSFLAGSRTDTQYF	TGCGCCAGCAGCTTCTTAGCGGGGAGCCGCACAGATACGCAGTATTTT
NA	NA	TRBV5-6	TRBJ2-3	CASSFGAITDTQYF	TGTGCCAGCAGCTTTGGGGCTATCACAGATACGCAGTATTTT
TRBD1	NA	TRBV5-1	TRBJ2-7	CASSASIPGQGNNSSYEQYF	TGCGCCAGCAGCGCCTCTATACCGGGACAGGGGAACAATAGCTCCTACGAGCAGTACTTC
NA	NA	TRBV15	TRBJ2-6	CATSRSRGGAGANVLTF	TGTGCCACCAGCAGAAGCAGGGGTGGCGCTGGGGCCAACGTCCTGACTTTC
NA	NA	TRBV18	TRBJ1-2	CASSPPSAGNYGYTF	TGTGCCAGCTCACCGCCCTCCGCCGGGAACTATGGCTACACCTTC
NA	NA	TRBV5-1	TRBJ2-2	CASSLEGGNTGELFF	TGCGCCAGCAGCTTGGAAGGCGGGAACACCGGGGAGCTGTTTTTT
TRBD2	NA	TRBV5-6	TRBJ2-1	CASRYHPRRGVYNEQFF	TGTGCCAGCAGATACCACCCCCGGCGGGGGGTTTACAATGAGCAGTTCTTC
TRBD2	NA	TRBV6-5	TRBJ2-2	CASSSSGGRSAGELFF	TGTGCCAGCAGTTCTAGCGGGGGTCGTAGCGCCGGGGAGCTGTTTTTT
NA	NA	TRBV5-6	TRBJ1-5	CASSFMQGLNQPQHF	TGTGCCAGCAGCTTTATGCAGGGCTTAAATCAGCCCCAGCATTTT
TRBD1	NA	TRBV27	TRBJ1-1	CASTTGGTEAFF	TGTGCCAGCACTACAGGGGGCACTGAAGCTTTCTTT
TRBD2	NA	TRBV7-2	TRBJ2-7	CASSLTSGGLNSYEQYF	TGTGCCAGCAGCTTAACTAGCGGGGGATTAAACTCCTACGAGCAGTACTTC
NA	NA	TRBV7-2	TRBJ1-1	CASSLGAGASDTEAFF	TGTGCCAGCAGCTTAGGGGCAGGGGCGAGCGACACTGAAGCTTTCTTT
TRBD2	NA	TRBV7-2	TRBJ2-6	CASSLVSGGVGSGANVLTF	TGTGCCAGCAGCTTAGTAAGTGGGGGGGTTGGCTCTGGGGCCAACGTCCTGACTTTC
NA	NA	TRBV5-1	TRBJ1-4	CASSLVSNEKLFF	TGCGCCAGCAGCTTGGTATCTAATGAAAAACTGTTTTTT
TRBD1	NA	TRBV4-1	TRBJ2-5	CASSQVRGQGDETQYF	TGCGCCAGCAGCCAAGTCCGTGGACAGGGGGACGAGACCCAGTACTTC
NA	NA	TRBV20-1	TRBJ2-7	CSATQAYEQYF	TGCAGTGCCACACAAGCCTACGAGCAGTACTTC
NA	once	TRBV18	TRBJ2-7	CASSPPTGSSGEQYF	TGTGCCAGCTCACCACCCACAGGGTCCTCGGGGGAGCAGTACTTC
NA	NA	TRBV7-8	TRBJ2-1	CASSPERIATPYNEQFF	TGTGCCAGCAGCCCCGAGAGAATAGCGACCCCATACAATGAGCAGTTCTTC
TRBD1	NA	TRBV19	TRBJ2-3	CASSDRAGHPDTQYF	TGTGCCAGTAGTGACAGGGCCGGGCATCCAGATACGCAGTATTTT
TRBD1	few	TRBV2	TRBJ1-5	CASSKQGSYQPQHF	TGTGCCAGCAGTAAACAGGGGTCTTATCAGCCCCAGCATTTT
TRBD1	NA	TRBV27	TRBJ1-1	CASSFRTGGTEAFF	TGTGCCAGCAGTTTCCGGACAGGAGGCACTGAAGCTTTCTTT
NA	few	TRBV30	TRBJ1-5	CAWRGQYSNQPQHF	TGTGCCTGGAGAGGACAGTATAGCAATCAGCCCCAGCATTTT
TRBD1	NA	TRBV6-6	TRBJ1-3	CASRRGQSSGNTIYF	TGTGCCAGCAGACGGGGACAGAGCTCTGGAAACACCATATATTTT
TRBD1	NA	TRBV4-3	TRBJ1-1	CASSQDRVPQTEAFF	TGCGCCAGCAGCCAGGACAGGGTCCCCCAAACTGAAGCTTTCTTT
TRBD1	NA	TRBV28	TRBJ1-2	CASSFRTGGGYTF	TGTGCCAGCAGTTTCAGGACAGGGGGAGGCTACACCTTC
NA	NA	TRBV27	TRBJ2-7	CASSFRDSYEQYF	TGTGCCAGCAGTTTCCGGGACTCCTACGAGCAGTACTTC
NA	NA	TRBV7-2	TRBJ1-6	CASSSTALHLHF	TGTGCCAGCAGCTCCACCGCATTACACCTCCACTTT
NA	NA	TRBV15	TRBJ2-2	CATTPRANTGELFF	TGTGCCACCACCCCGCGGGCGAACACCGGGGAGCTGTTTTTT
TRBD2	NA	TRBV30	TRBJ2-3	CAWAGGRVADTQYF	TGTGCCTGGGCGGGTGGGAGGGTGGCAGATACGCAGTATTTT
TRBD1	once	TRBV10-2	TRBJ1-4	CASRGTGEKLFF	TGCGCCAGCAGGGGGACAGGGGAAAAACTGTTTTTT
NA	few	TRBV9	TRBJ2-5	CASSVDQGGQETQYF	TGTGCCAGCAGCGTAGACCAGGGAGGCCAAGAGACCCAGTACTTC
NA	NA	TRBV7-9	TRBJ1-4	CASSFHMGAGEKLFF	TGTGCCAGCAGCTTTCATATGGGGGCGGGTGAAAAACTGTTTTTT
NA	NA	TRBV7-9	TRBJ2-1	CASSKRSDNEQFF	TGTGCCAGCAGTAAGAGAAGCGATAATGAGCAGTTCTTC